The present T cell receptor (beta chain) was sequenced within a study of OX40 agonist ivuxolimab in advanced cancers. Regarding the study as a whole: Expanded clones tended on average to be more numerous among CD8+ T cells than CD4+. The expanded peripheral T cells' antigen specificity was not determined.

Sequenced by immunoSEQ multiplex PCR; TCRdb stores in-frame clones only, minus some. This table holds 77,000 or so clones, roughly 91% found once. About this clone: Its cognate antigen is unknown.

Sequencing used CD4+ or CD8+ T cells sorted from blood, obtained in a trial of the OX40 agonist ivuxolimab. This clonotype was obtained from an adult with an advanced solid tumor such as melanoma, head and neck, liver or kidney cancer.

CDR3 amino acids: CASTERIPDTQYF. The CDR3 DNA reads as TGTGCCAGCACTGAGCGGATTCCAGATACGCAGTATTTT. The rearrangement links TRBV6-1 to TRBJ2-3, with TRBD2 as a possible D gene (5 bases). V was shortened by 7 bases and J by 4 bases, with 12 bases between the two germline ends. The germline V gene has CDR1 MNHNS and CDR2 SASEGT. This CDR3 region has 13 residues.